These T cell receptor beta chains were read from a single sample in a study of T cell responses to AZD1222 COVID-19 vaccine. Profiled with immunoSEQ multiplex PCR; TCRdb holds only in-frame clones, not every one. This table has 70,000 to 85,000 clones, roughly 80% appearing once. The source material was peripheral blood, sampled on day 0 of AZD1222 vaccination. Every receptor here comes from an adult in good health. The CDR3 runs from the conserved cysteine through the conserved F or W. A D gene is named only where the DNA matches it firmly. Not every row has a clone size; where given, it reads once, few, many or a size class.

abundance: once; d_gene: TRBD1; j_gene: TRBJ1-2; v_gene: TRBV4-2; CDR3nt: TGTGCCAGCAGCCAGTCGGCGGGGGGGACAGGACCAGCTGGGGAGGGCTACACCTTC; CDR3aa: CASSQSAGGTGPAGEGYTF
abundance: .; d_gene: .; j_gene: TRBJ1-6; v_gene: TRBV6-1; CDR3nt: TGTGCCAGCAGTGACGAACGACAGTCCTCCTATAATTCACCCCTCCACTTT; CDR3aa: CASSDERQSSYNSPLHF
abundance: few; d_gene: .; j_gene: TRBJ2-4; v_gene: TRBV14; CDR3nt: TGTGCCAGCAGCCCCGTGGGGGCCTCTATGCAGTACTTC; CDR3aa: CASSPVGASMQYF
abundance: .; d_gene: TRBD1; j_gene: TRBJ1-1; v_gene: TRBV12-3/TRBV12-4; CDR3nt: TGTGCCAGCAGTTTTTCGGACAGGGACAAAGCTTTCTTT; CDR3aa: CASSFSDRDKAFF
abundance: .; d_gene: .; j_gene: TRBJ2-7; v_gene: TRBV19; CDR3nt: TGTGCCAGTAGTATGGCGGTGGCAGGGACTTTCGAGCAGTACTTC; CDR3aa: CASSMAVAGTFEQYF
abundance: .; d_gene: .; j_gene: TRBJ2-7; v_gene: TRBV7-2; CDR3nt: TGTGCCAGCAGCCAAAGGGAGGGGGCTTACTACGAGCAGTACTTC; CDR3aa: CASSQREGAYYEQYF
abundance: .; d_gene: .; j_gene: TRBJ2-3; v_gene: TRBV14; CDR3nt: TGTGCCAGCAGCCAAGGAGCAGCCGGGGATACGCAGTATTTT; CDR3aa: CASSQGAAGDTQYF
abundance: .; d_gene: .; j_gene: TRBJ2-5; v_gene: TRBV19; CDR3nt: TGTGCCAGTAGTATGTTCGCAGGCGACCAAGAGACCCAGTACTTC; CDR3aa: CASSMFAGDQETQYF
abundance: .; d_gene: .; j_gene: TRBJ1-5; v_gene: TRBV19; CDR3nt: TGTGCCAGTAGTACAGACAGGTATCAGCCCCAGCATTTT; CDR3aa: CASSTDRYQPQHF
abundance: few; d_gene: .; j_gene: TRBJ1-1; v_gene: TRBV7-8; CDR3nt: TGTGCCAGCAGCTCCTCCTTTGGCCCGGCGACTGAAGCTTTCTTT; CDR3aa: CASSSSFGPATEAFF
abundance: few; d_gene: .; j_gene: TRBJ2-6; v_gene: TRBV30; CDR3nt: TGTGCCTGGAGTCCAACTAACGGGGGCGTTTTCTCTGGGGCCAACGTCCTGACTTTC; CDR3aa: CAWSPTNGGVFSGANVLTF
abundance: .; d_gene: TRBD2; j_gene: TRBJ2-7; v_gene: TRBV5-1; CDR3nt: TGCGCCAGCAGCCCCCTTAGCGGGGGGGTTAACGAGCAGTACTTC; CDR3aa: CASSPLSGGVNEQYF
abundance: .; d_gene: .; j_gene: TRBJ2-5; v_gene: TRBV7-9; CDR3nt: TGTGCCAGCAGCTTCGTCGGATACCAAGAGACCCAGTACTTC; CDR3aa: CASSFVGYQETQYF
abundance: .; d_gene: TRBD2; j_gene: TRBJ2-1; v_gene: TRBV19; CDR3nt: TGTGCCAGTAGTATAGCGGCCCAGACTAGCGGGAGCAATGAGCAGTTCTTC; CDR3aa: CASSIAAQTSGSNEQFF
abundance: .; d_gene: .; j_gene: TRBJ1-2; v_gene: TRBV7-2; CDR3nt: TGTGCCAGCAGCCTTCGCTCGGGACAAGTCTATGGCTACACCTTC; CDR3aa: CASSLRSGQVYGYTF
abundance: .; d_gene: TRBD1; j_gene: TRBJ1-1; v_gene: TRBV6-2/TRBV6-3; CDR3nt: TGTGCCAGCAGTGACAGGGCCGACACTGAAGCTTTCTTT; CDR3aa: CASSDRADTEAFF
abundance: .; d_gene: TRBD1; j_gene: TRBJ1-4; v_gene: TRBV7-9; CDR3nt: TGTGCCAGCAGGACAGCAGGGGGCGATGAAAAACTGTTTTTT; CDR3aa: CASRTAGGDEKLFF
abundance: large; d_gene: .; j_gene: TRBJ2-7; v_gene: TRBV5-5; CDR3nt: TGTGCCAGCAGTAATCCTCTAGGGGCCGAGCAGTACTTC; CDR3aa: CASSNPLGAEQYF
abundance: few; d_gene: .; j_gene: TRBJ2-1; v_gene: TRBV9; CDR3nt: TGTGCCAGCAGCGTGTCTGAGAGCTCCTACAATGAGCAGTTCTTC; CDR3aa: CASSVSESSYNEQFF
abundance: .; d_gene: TRBD2; j_gene: TRBJ2-5; v_gene: TRBV28; CDR3nt: TGTGCCAGCAGCTCAGGGACTAGCGGGAGGAAGACCCAGTACTTC; CDR3aa: CASSSGTSGRKTQYF
abundance: .; d_gene: .; j_gene: TRBJ1-6; v_gene: TRBV11-2; CDR3nt: TGTGCCAGCAGCACCCATGGGGCCCTCTCGGGTTCACCCCTCCACTTT; CDR3aa: CASSTHGALSGSPLHF
abundance: .; d_gene: .; j_gene: TRBJ2-3; v_gene: TRBV29-1; CDR3nt: TGCAGCGTGCCCCAGGGGGGTGCGCAGTATTTT; CDR3aa: CSVPQGGAQYF
abundance: .; d_gene: TRBD2; j_gene: TRBJ2-7; v_gene: TRBV7-2; CDR3nt: TGTGCCAGCAGCTTAATAGCGGGAGATGTGTACGAGCAGTACTTC; CDR3aa: CASSLIAGDVYEQYF
abundance: .; d_gene: .; j_gene: TRBJ2-3; v_gene: TRBV18; CDR3nt: TGTGCCAGCTCACCAAGTGGGGCAGATACGCAGTATTTT; CDR3aa: CASSPSGADTQYF
abundance: .; d_gene: .; j_gene: TRBJ1-3; v_gene: TRBV9; CDR3nt: TGTGCCAGCAGCGTAGCTCCAGGGACTGGAAACACCATATATTTT; CDR3aa: CASSVAPGTGNTIYF
abundance: few; d_gene: .; j_gene: TRBJ1-3; v_gene: TRBV6-1; CDR3nt: TGTGCCAGCAGTGAAGCGGTAGCTTCTGGAAACACCATATATTTT; CDR3aa: CASSEAVASGNTIYF
abundance: .; d_gene: TRBD1; j_gene: TRBJ1-2; v_gene: TRBV7-8; CDR3nt: TGTGCCAGCAGCTCCGGACAGGGGGCGCGGGGCTACACCTTC; CDR3aa: CASSSGQGARGYTF
abundance: .; d_gene: .; j_gene: TRBJ2-7; v_gene: TRBV6-6; CDR3nt: TGTGCCAGCAGTTACTCGGGACTTAACTACGAGCAGTACTTC; CDR3aa: CASSYSGLNYEQYF
abundance: once; d_gene: TRBD1; j_gene: TRBJ1-2; v_gene: TRBV4-3; CDR3nt: TGCGCCAGCAGCCAAGATCTTCTTTTATGGACAGGGGACTATGGCTACACCTTC; CDR3aa: CASSQDLLLWTGDYGYTF
abundance: .; d_gene: TRBD1; j_gene: TRBJ2-7; v_gene: TRBV5-5; CDR3nt: TGTGCCAGCAGGTCGGGACAGGGTGTCCACTACGAGCAGTACTTC; CDR3aa: CASRSGQGVHYEQYF
abundance: once; d_gene: TRBD2; j_gene: TRBJ2-1; v_gene: TRBV7-2; CDR3nt: TGTGCCAGCAGCTTAAGCGGGAGGGCCAACAATGAGCAGTTCTTC; CDR3aa: CASSLSGRANNEQFF
abundance: .; d_gene: .; j_gene: TRBJ1-1; v_gene: TRBV9; CDR3nt: TGTGCCAGCAGCGTAGCTGCGACCCTGAACACTGAAGCTTTCTTT; CDR3aa: CASSVAATLNTEAFF
abundance: .; d_gene: .; j_gene: TRBJ1-6; v_gene: TRBV12-3/TRBV12-4; CDR3nt: TGTGCCAGCGCTTCTCCCAATTCACCCCTCCACTTT; CDR3aa: CASASPNSPLHF
abundance: once; d_gene: .; j_gene: TRBJ2-1; v_gene: TRBV10-1; CDR3nt: TGCGCCAGCAGTGAACGCGAGTACAATGAGCAGTTCTTC; CDR3aa: CASSEREYNEQFF
abundance: .; d_gene: .; j_gene: TRBJ1-2; v_gene: TRBV6-5; CDR3nt: TGTGCCAGCAGTTACGGGACAATCAACTATGGCTACACCTTC; CDR3aa: CASSYGTINYGYTF
abundance: .; d_gene: TRBD1; j_gene: TRBJ2-5; v_gene: TRBV25-1; CDR3nt: TGTGCCAGCAGTGAATATGGTGGACAGGGGGCCGGGGAGACCCAGTACTTC; CDR3aa: CASSEYGGQGAGETQYF
abundance: .; d_gene: TRBD2; j_gene: TRBJ2-5; v_gene: TRBV2; CDR3nt: TGTGCCAGCAGTGGGACGGGGGGACGGCAAGAGACCCAGTACTTC; CDR3aa: CASSGTGGRQETQYF
abundance: .; d_gene: .; j_gene: TRBJ1-1; v_gene: TRBV7-9; CDR3nt: TGTGCCAGCAGCTTAGCCACCCGGGACACTGAAGCTTTCTTT; CDR3aa: CASSLATRDTEAFF
abundance: .; d_gene: .; j_gene: TRBJ1-1; v_gene: TRBV11-2; CDR3nt: TGTGCCAGCAGCTTAGAACAGGAGGCTTTCTTT; CDR3aa: CASSLEQEAFF
abundance: .; d_gene: .; j_gene: TRBJ2-3; v_gene: TRBV11-2; CDR3nt: TGTGCCAGCAGCCTCAGTCCCGGGCAAGCAGATACGCAGTATTTT; CDR3aa: CASSLSPGQADTQYF
abundance: .; d_gene: .; j_gene: TRBJ2-6; v_gene: TRBV5-1; CDR3nt: TGCGCCAGCAGCCCAGCCAGTGACGGTGCCTCTGGGGCCAACGTCCTGACTTTC; CDR3aa: CASSPASDGASGANVLTF
abundance: .; d_gene: .; j_gene: TRBJ2-5; v_gene: TRBV20-1; CDR3nt: TGCAGTGCTAACCTAGAGACCCAGTACTTC; CDR3aa: CSANLETQYF
abundance: .; d_gene: .; j_gene: TRBJ1-6; v_gene: TRBV4-2; CDR3nt: TGTGCCAGCAGCCCGGAGAGCTCCTATAATTCACCCCTCCACTTT; CDR3aa: CASSPESSYNSPLHF
abundance: .; d_gene: .; j_gene: TRBJ1-2; v_gene: TRBV6-5; CDR3nt: TGTGCCAGCAGCGACACTTCCTCCTATGGCTACACCTTC; CDR3aa: CASSDTSSYGYTF
abundance: .; d_gene: .; j_gene: TRBJ2-7; v_gene: TRBV5-6; CDR3nt: TGTGCCAGCAGCTTAGGACAGAGCTCCTACGAGCAGTACTTC; CDR3aa: CASSLGQSSYEQYF
abundance: .; d_gene: TRBD1; j_gene: TRBJ1-2; v_gene: TRBV19; CDR3nt: TGTGCCAGTACCCAAGGACAGGGCGGTAGGGCCAATGGCTACACCTTC; CDR3aa: CASTQGQGGRANGYTF
abundance: .; d_gene: .; j_gene: TRBJ2-1; v_gene: TRBV11-3; CDR3nt: TGTGCCAGCAGCTTAGGTGGGGCAAAAAGCAATGAGCAGTTCTTC; CDR3aa: CASSLGGAKSNEQFF
abundance: .; d_gene: TRBD1; j_gene: TRBJ1-1; v_gene: TRBV7-2; CDR3nt: TGTGCCAGCAGCCCTTCGACAGGGCGGAACACTGAAGCTTTCTTT; CDR3aa: CASSPSTGRNTEAFF
abundance: .; d_gene: .; j_gene: TRBJ1-1; v_gene: TRBV7-9; CDR3nt: TGTGCCAGCAGCTTAGAATCGGGGCCTCAAGCTTTCTTT; CDR3aa: CASSLESGPQAFF